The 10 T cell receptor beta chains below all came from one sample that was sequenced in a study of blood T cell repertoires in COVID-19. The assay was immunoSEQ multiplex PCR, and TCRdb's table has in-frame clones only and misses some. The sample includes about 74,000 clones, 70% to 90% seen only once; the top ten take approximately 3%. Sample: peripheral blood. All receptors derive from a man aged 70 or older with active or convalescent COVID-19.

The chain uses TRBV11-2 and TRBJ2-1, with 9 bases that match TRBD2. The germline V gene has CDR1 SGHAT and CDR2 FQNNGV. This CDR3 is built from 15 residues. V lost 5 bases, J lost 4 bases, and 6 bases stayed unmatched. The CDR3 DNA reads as TGTGCCAGCAGCCAAACTAGCGGGTCGTACAATGAGCAGTTCTTC. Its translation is CASSQTSGSYNEQFF.

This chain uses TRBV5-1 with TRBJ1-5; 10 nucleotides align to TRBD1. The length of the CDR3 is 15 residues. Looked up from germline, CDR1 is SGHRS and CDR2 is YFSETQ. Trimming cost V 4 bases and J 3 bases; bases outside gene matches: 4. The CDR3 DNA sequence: TGCGCCAGCAGCCTGACAGGGGGCTTCAATCAGCCCCAGCATTTT. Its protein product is CASSLTGGFNQPQHF.

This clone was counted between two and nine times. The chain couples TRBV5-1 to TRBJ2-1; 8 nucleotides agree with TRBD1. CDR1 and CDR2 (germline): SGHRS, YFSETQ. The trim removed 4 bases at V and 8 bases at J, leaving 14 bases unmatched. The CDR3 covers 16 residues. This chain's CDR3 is CASSPEGGQVADEQFF. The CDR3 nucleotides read TGCGCCAGCAGCCCCGAAGGGGGACAGGTGGCGGATGAGCAGTTCTTC.

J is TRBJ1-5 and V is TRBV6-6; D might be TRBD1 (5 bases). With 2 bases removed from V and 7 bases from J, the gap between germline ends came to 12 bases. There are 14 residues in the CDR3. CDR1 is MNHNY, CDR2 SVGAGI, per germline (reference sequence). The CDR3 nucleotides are TGTGCCAGCAGTTACGGGACTGAGTCCCAGCCCCAGCATTTT. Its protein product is CASSYGTESQPQHF.

The CDR3 loop reads CASSQNRGFGYTF. CDR3 coding DNA: TGTGCCAGCAGCCAAAACAGGGGGTTCGGCTACACCTTC. The genes are TRBV14 and TRBJ1-2; 8 bases align to TRBD1. The CDR3 sequence is 13 residues long. Germline V lookup: CDR1 SGHDN, CDR2 FVKESK. V shed 2 bases and J 8 bases; nucleotides not matched to a gene: 4. The complete variable domain, with remaining parts taken from reference TRBV14 and TRBJ1-2, reads EAGVTQFPSHSVIEKGQTVTLRCDPISGHDNLYWYRRVMGKEIKFLLHFVKESKQDESGMPNNRFLAERTGGTYSTLKVQPAELEDSGVYFCASSQNRGFGYTFGSGTRLTVV.

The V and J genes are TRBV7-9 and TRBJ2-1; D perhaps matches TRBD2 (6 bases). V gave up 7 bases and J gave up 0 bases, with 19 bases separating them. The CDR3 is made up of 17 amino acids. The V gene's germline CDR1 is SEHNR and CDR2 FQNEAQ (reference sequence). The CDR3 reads CASTLWGLSSSYNEQFF. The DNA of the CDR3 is TGTGCCAGCACCCTGTGGGGACTTTCCAGCTCCTACAATGAGCAGTTCTTC. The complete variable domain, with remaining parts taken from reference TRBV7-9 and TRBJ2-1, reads DTGVSQNPRHKITKRGQNVTFRCDPISEHNRLYWYRQTLGQGPEFLTYFQNEAQLEKSRLLSDRFSAERPKGSFSTLEIQRTEQGDSAMYLCASTLWGLSSSYNEQFFGPGTRLTVL.

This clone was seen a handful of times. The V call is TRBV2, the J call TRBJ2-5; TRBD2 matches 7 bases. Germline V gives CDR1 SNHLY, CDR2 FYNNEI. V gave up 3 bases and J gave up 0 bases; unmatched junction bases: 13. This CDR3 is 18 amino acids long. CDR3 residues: CASSEGSASGYYQETQYF. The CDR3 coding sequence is TGTGCCAGCAGTGAGGGAAGCGCTAGCGGATACTACCAAGAGACCCAGTACTTC.

The CDR3 protein is CASSQHSGQLNYGYTF. The DNA for the CDR3 is TGTGCCAGCAGCCAACATTCGGGACAGCTTAACTATGGCTACACCTTC. The V call is TRBV4-2, the J call TRBJ1-2, with TRBD1 identical over 7 bases. The CDR3 covers 16 residues. CDR1 is LGHNA, CDR2 YNFKEQ, per germline. With 2 bases clipped from V and 1 base from J, the junction kept 7 bases outside the gene matches.

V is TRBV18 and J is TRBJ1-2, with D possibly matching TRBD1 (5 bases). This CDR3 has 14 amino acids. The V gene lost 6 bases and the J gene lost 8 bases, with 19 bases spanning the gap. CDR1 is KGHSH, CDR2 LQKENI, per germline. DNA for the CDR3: TGTGCCAGCTCCCTGGAGGGACCTCGCTGGGGCTACACCTTC. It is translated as CASSLEGPRWGYTF.

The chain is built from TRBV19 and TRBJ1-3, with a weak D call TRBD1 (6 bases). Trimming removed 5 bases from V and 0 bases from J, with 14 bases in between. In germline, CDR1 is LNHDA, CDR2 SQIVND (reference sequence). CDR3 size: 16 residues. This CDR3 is CASSSRTASSGNTIYF. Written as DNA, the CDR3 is TGTGCCAGTAGTTCACGGACAGCAAGCTCTGGAAACACCATATATTTT.